This T cell receptor beta chain was recovered during a study of control samples from healthy donors and cancer patients. The CDR3 runs 15 residues. The V segment lost 8 bases and the J segment 1 base; nucleotides outside the gene matches: 9. Germline V CDR1 and CDR2: MDHEN, SYDVKM. This clone was seen only once. Assay used: immunoSEQ multiplex PCR; TCRdb lists only in-frame clones, some missing. The table lists about 410,000 clones, more than 80% of them singletons. The chain is built from TRBV28 and TRBJ1-1; TRBD1 matches 8 bases. The source is a man aged 35 to 55 with head and neck cancer. The sample was PBMCs. The CDR3 DNA reads as TGTGCCAGCCACGACAGGGGAAACCCGAACACTGAAGCTTTCTTT. The encoded protein is CASHDRGNPNTEAFF. Filled out from reference TRBV28 and TRBJ1-1, the complete variable domain reads DVKVTQSSRYLVKRTGEKVFLECVQDMDHENMFWYRQDPGLGLRLIYFSYDVKMKEKGDIPEGYSVSREKKERFSLILESASTNQTSMYLCASHDRGNPNTEAFFGQGTRLTVV.